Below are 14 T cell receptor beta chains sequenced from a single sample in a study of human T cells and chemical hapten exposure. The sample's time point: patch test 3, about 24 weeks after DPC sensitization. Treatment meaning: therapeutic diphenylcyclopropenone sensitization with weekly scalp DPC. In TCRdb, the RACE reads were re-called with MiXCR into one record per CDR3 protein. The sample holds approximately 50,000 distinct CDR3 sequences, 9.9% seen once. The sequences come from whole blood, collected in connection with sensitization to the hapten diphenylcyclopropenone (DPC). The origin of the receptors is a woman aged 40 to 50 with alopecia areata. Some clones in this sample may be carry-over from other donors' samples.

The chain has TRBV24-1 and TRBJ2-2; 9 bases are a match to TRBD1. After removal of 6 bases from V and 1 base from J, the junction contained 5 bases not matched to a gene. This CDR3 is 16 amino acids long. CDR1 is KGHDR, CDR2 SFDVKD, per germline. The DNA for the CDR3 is TGTGCCACCAGTAGCTCGGGACAGGGGAACACCGGGGAGCTGTTTTTT. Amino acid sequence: CATSSSGQGNTGELFF.

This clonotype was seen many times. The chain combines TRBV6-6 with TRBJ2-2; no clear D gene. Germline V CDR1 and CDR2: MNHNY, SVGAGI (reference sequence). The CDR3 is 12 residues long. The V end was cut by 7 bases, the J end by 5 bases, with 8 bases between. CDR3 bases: TGTGCCAGCACCCCTAGTACCGGGGAGCTGTTTTTT. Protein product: CASTPSTGELFF.

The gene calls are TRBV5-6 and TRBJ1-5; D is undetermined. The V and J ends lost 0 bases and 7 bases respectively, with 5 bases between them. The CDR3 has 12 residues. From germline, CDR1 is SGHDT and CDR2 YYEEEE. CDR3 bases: TGTGCCAGCAGCTTGGTAGGGCAGCCCCAGCATTTT. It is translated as CASSLVGQPQHF.

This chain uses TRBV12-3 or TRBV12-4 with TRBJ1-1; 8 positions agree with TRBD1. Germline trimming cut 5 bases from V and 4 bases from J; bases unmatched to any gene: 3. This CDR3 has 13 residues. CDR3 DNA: TGTGCCAGCAGTCAGGGGGCACCCACTGAAGCTTTCTTT. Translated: CASSQGAPTEAFF.

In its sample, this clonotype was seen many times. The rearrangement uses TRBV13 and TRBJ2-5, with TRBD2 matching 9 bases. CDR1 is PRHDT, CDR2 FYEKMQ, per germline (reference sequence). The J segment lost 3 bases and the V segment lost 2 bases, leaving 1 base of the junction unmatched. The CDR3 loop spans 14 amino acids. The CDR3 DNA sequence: TGTGCCAGCAGCTTAATAGCGGGAGAAGAGACCCAGTACTTC. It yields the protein CASSLIAGEETQYF.

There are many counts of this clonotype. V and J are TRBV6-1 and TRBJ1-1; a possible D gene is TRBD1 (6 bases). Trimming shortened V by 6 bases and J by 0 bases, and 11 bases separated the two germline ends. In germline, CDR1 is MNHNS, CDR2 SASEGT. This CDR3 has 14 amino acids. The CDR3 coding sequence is TGTGCCAGCAGGACAGGACTCGTGAACACTGAAGCTTTCTTT. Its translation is CASRTGLVNTEAFF.

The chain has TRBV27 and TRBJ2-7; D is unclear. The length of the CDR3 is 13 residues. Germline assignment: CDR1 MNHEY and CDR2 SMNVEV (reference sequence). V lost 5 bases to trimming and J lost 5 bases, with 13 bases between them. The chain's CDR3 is CASSPSGRHEQYF. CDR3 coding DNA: TGTGCCAGCAGTCCCTCGGGCAGGCACGAGCAGTACTTC.

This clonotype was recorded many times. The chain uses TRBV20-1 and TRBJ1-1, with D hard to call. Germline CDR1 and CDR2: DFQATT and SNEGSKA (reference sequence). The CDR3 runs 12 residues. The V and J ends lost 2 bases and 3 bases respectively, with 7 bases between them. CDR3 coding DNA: TGCAGTGCTAGATCCCGGGACACTGAAGCTTTCTTT. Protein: CSARSRDTEAFF.

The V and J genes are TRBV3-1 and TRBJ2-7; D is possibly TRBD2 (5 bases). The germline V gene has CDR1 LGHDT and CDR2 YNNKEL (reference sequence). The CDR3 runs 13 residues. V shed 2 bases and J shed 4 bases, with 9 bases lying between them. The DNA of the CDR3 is TGTGCCAGCAGCCAATTCCCGGGATACGAGCAGTACTTC. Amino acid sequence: CASSQFPGYEQYF.

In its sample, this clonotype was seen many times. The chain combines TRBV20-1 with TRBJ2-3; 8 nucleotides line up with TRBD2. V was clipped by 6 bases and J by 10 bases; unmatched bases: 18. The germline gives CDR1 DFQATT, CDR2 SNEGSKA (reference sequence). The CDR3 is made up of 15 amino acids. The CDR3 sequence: CSAPPRGGSGDSQYF. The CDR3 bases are TGCAGTGCCCCTCCTCGGGGGGGTAGCGGGGACTCGCAGTATTTT.

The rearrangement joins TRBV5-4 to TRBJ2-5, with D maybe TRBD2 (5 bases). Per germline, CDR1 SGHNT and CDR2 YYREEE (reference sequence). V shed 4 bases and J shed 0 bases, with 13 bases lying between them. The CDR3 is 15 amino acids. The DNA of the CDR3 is TGTGCCAGCAGCGTGGACTCACGGTACCAAGAGACCCAGTACTTC. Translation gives CASSVDSRYQETQYF.

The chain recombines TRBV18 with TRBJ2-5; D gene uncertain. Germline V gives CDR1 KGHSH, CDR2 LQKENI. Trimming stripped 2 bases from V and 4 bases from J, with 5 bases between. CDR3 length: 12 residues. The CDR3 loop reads CASSPNRETQYF. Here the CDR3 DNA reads TGTGCCAGCTCACCAAACAGAGAGACCCAGTACTTC. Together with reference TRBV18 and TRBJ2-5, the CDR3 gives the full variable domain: NAGVMQNPRHLVRRRGQEARLRCSPMKGHSHVYWYRQLPEEGLKFMVYLQKENIIDESGMPKERFSAEFPKEGPSILRIQQVVRGDSAAYFCASSPNRETQYFGPGTRLLVL.

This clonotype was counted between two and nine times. CDR3 sequence reads: CASSTDRGAEQYF. The CDR3 DNA reads as TGTGCCAGCAGCACGGACAGGGGAGCCGAGCAGTACTTC. The V and J genes are TRBV2 and TRBJ2-7; TRBD1 agrees at 9 bases. Losses at the gene ends were 6 bases for V and 6 bases for J; bases not matched to a gene: 6. In germline, CDR1 is SNHLY, CDR2 FYNNEI. CDR3 length: 13 residues. The full variable domain, its missing parts supplied by reference TRBV2 and TRBJ2-7, is EPEVTQTPSHQVTQMGQEVILRCVPISNHLYFYWYRQILGQKVEFLVSFYNNEISEKSEIFDDQFSVERPDGSNFTLKIRSTKLEDSAMYFCASSTDRGAEQYFGPGTRLTVT.

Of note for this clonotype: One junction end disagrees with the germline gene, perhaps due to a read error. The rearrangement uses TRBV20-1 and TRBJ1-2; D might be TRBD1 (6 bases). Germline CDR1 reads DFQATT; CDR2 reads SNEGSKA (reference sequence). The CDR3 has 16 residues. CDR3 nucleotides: TGCAGTACTAGTCATCAGGGACACTACCTCGATTATGGCTACACCTTC. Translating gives CSTSHQGHYLDYGYTF.